What follows is one T cell receptor beta chain and its context. There is no known antigen for this receptor. Base qualities are not recorded, but no much larger clone differs from it by a single base. TCRbeta CDR3 regions were amplified from genomic DNA by means of the immunoSEQ Assay, a bias-controlled multiplex PCR. For the original study's pipeline: Nucleated cell counts per sample were estimated from amplification of reference gene primers within the assay. To quantify the absolute abundance of each unique TCRbeta CDR3 rearrangement, sequence reads were collapsed and filtered. For each sample, productive Simpson clonality was calculated as the square root of Simpson's diversity index across productive rearrangements. Imported from immuneACCESS, the table was reduced by TCRdb to in-frame sequences with V and J called. These copies leave out some clones; in studies compared against another copy, an unresolved V gene accounts for under half, and the cause of the remainder is not known. V and J calls and clone size come straight from that table; D and trimming were deduced from the DNA. The sample has 250,000 or so clones on record, approximately 89% of them singletons. Of the sample, just under 9% falls within the top ten clones.

The data derive from a study of blood T cell repertoires in COVID-19 (dated by TCRdb to the early 2020s). Background on the whole study: The collaborator samples originated in the United States, Italy and Spain and spanned the acute and convalescent phases of COVID-19. Nearly every sample came with metadata listing a de-identified subject ID, COVID-19 status, age in years and sex. The repertoires were released in a freely available public database meant as a resource for research on the immune response to SARS-CoV-2. The prospective study material was composed of cDNA or gDNA derived from T cells, B-cell-depleted T cells, or PBMCs. Samples were obtained from the ongoing ImmuneRACE study (first 160 participants) and from approximately 1,200 subjects provided by 6 global collaborators. Where available, HLA class I and class II types were taken from metadata supplied by the sample provider and were not determined by assay-based typing. Subjects who had been exposed to COVID-19, were actively infected with it, or had recovered from it provided the deeply sampled blood TCRbeta repertoires that made up the dataset. What the research found in general, with its limitations: The amount of clinical and demographic metadata varied by source and participant and was provided uncurated.

Whole blood was collected in K2EDTA tubes by collaborating institutions according to the institutions' own protocols. For TCRbeta analysis, collaborators shipped samples in one of three forms: frozen whole blood, isolated PBMCs, or DNA extracted from either of those sample types. V trim: 7 bases; J trim: 2 bases; unmatched bases: 10. Measured from the cysteine to the phenylalanine, the CDR3 is 16 residues long. The CDR3 DNA has 48 bases and is translated from base 1. CDR1 and CDR2 (MGHDK, SYGVNS) derive from the germline V gene. The sequence links TRBV25-1 to TRBJ2-2, and 7 junction bases match TRBD1. The specimen sequenced was peripheral blood. This clonotype was obtained from a man aged 40-49 years with active or convalescent COVID-19. The DNA reads as follows: TGTGCCAGCACTCAAAGGGGGACAGCCAACACCGGGGAGCTGTTTTTT. Translated, it reads CASTQRGTANTGELFF. The CDR3 plus the reference TRBV25-1 and TRBJ2-2 genes for the other parts give the full variable domain: EADIYQTPRYLVIGTGKKITLECSQTMGHDKMYWYQQDPGMELHLIHYSYGVNSTEKGDLSSESTVSRIRTEHFPLTLESARPSHTSQYLCASTQRGTANTGELFFGEGSRLTVL.